This T cell receptor (beta chain) was sequenced during a study of blood T cell repertoires in COVID-19. Study in general: Sources were T cells, B-cell-depleted T cells, or PBMCs; the material itself was cDNA or gDNA.

After removal of 6 bases from V and 3 bases from J, the junction contained 13 bases not matched to a gene. The germline V gene has CDR1 LGHNA and CDR2 YSLEER. The CDR3 spans 17 residues. Patients from Seattle were sampled longitudinally, starting during active infection. Original data processing: Estimation of nucleated cell counts was performed using reference gene primer amplification. The protocol was immunoSEQ multiplex PCR, while the TCRdb copy is restricted to in-frame clones and leaves out a portion. V, J and clone size derive from that table, while D and trimming were established from the DNA sequence. The table has 350,000 or so clones, more than 70% seen once.

This TCR came from a woman aged 25 to 39 with COVID-19, enrolled during active disease. The chain joins TRBV4-3 to TRBJ1-4; TRBD1 matches 7 bases. The sequencing sample was made of peripheral blood. The DNA for the CDR3 is TGCGCCAGCAGTCGAACTCAAAGACAGGGTCCTAATGAAAAACTGTTTTTT. Its protein is CASSRTQRQGPNEKLFF.